The 2 T cell receptor beta chains below come from one sample, sequenced in a study of blood T cell repertoires in COVID-19. Clones were sequenced by immunoSEQ multiplex PCR, and TCRdb holds only the in-frame ones, with some missing. The data hold 200,000 to 250,000 clones, with under 90% observed a single time. The sequencing input was peripheral blood. These receptors were collected from a man between 50 and 59 years old with acute or convalescent COVID-19.

V and J are TRBV6-5 and TRBJ2-7; the D gene is possibly TRBD2 (5 bases). The CDR3 has 13 residues. Germline CDR1 and CDR2: MNHEY and SVGAGI. Trimming cost V 8 bases and J 2 bases, with 13 bases left between them. The CDR3 spells CASRTFHAYEQYF. CDR3 DNA: TGTGCCAGCCGGACTTTCCATGCCTACGAGCAGTACTTC.

V is TRBV5-1 and J is TRBJ1-6; no clear D. Trimming pared 4 bases from V and 4 bases from J, leaving 12 bases between. CDR1 is SGHRS, CDR2 YFSETQ, per germline. The CDR3 covers 15 residues. CDR3 DNA: TGCGCCAGCAGCCCCGGGTCTTTTTATAATTCACCCCTCCACTTT. This translates into CASSPGSFYNSPLHF.